This T cell receptor beta chain was obtained from a study of blood T cells in healthy people across ages. Extractions gave at least 5 micrograms of total RNA per sample. Primers used in a second PCR of roughly 7 to 11 cycles were a sample-barcoded 5' primer and a J-beta primer mix. Every single cDNA molecule received a tag from a template-switch adaptor with 12 random nucleotides. TCRdb reprocessed the 5' RACE reads with MiXCR, giving one entry per CDR3 protein. The sample shows hundreds of thousands of distinct CDR3 sequences, about 56% of them seen only once. V was cut by 4 bases and J by 0 bases, with 15 bases left in between. CDR1 KGHSH and CDR2 LQKENI come from the germline V gene. This CDR3 spans 16 amino acids.

This clonotype originated in a man aged 40-49 years in good health. The chain is built from TRBV18 and TRBJ1-1, with a tentative D call TRBD1 (5 bases). Sample: blood. The CDR3 here is CASSRAGQAMNTEAFF. In DNA form, the CDR3 reads TGTGCCAGCTCACGTGCAGGGCAGGCTATGAACACTGAAGCTTTCTTT.